This T cell receptor (beta chain) was recovered during a study of OX40 agonist ivuxolimab in advanced cancers. About the investigation overall: Ivuxolimab, which targeted the costimulatory receptor OX40 (CD134), was an agonistic, fully human IgG2 monoclonal antibody. Intravenous ivuxolimab was administered to patients every 2 weeks at six dose levels: 0.01, 0.1, 0.3, 1.5, 3 and 10 mg/kg. Of the approximately 50 patients in dose escalation, 19 had hepatocellular carcinoma, around 15 had melanoma, 9 had renal cell carcinoma and 9 had head and neck cancer. In the dose-escalation cohort, 82.7% of patients were male, and the mean age was around 60 years, with a range of roughly 20 to 80. Prior anti-PD-1, anti-PD-L1 or anti-CTLA-4 therapy was permitted, and 40% of dose-escalation patients had received checkpoint inhibitors. Partial responses occurred in three dose-escalation patients, of whom one had hepatocellular carcinoma and two had cutaneous melanoma. The point of sequencing TCRbeta in the periphery was to test whether ivuxolimab changed TCR sequence diversity and drove clonal T-cell expansion. The monotherapy dose-escalation portion (N ≈ 50 patients) of the phase I ivuxolimab trial is reported in the paper.

The CDR3 starts with the cysteine, ends with the phenylalanine, and has 13 residues. This entry keeps only the CDR3 DNA: 39 bases, framed from base 1. CDR1 and CDR2 are read off the germline V gene as MNHEY and SVGAGI. V sheds 0 bases and J sheds 7 bases, leaving 6 bases between their ends. On this clone: Its antigen is still unknown. No base quality values were provided; no much bigger clone lies one nucleotide off.

For sequencing of the TCRbeta CDR3 region, genomic DNA was extracted from the sorted cells. The immunoSEQ Assay was used to sequence the TCRbeta CDR3 regions. This is the immuneACCESS table as TCRdb keeps it, with only in-frame sequences that have V and J called. A part of the clones is gone; compared with another copy, unresolved V genes explain less than half, and the rest is unexplained. The table for this sample lists over 40,000 clones; around 80% of them were counted only once. Of the sample, over 4.5% is held by the ten largest clones. Summary of the overall study and its limitations: The antigen specificity of the peripheral T cells that underwent clonal expansion was not determined. After ivuxolimab, expanded clones were on average more numerous among CD8+ T cells than among CD4+ T cells. Low levels of normalized T-cell clonal expansion were also shown by some nonresponding patients. At doses of 0.1 to 3.0 mg/kg, clonal expansion of both CD4+ and CD8+ blood T cells was observed from baseline to week 6. In the 0.1-3.0 mg/kg groups, partial responders were among the patients with the lowest normalized peripheral clonal expansion, particularly in CD8+ T cells.

Patients with autoimmune disease history or receiving systemic immunosuppression were excluded from the trial. In every dose cohort, peripheral blood was drawn for TCR sequencing at baseline, cycle 4 day 1, and cycle 7 day 1. The samples were drawn from a first-in-human, open-label, multicenter phase I dose-escalation trial of ivuxolimab. Adults with locally advanced or metastatic head and neck squamous cell, hepatocellular, melanoma or renal cell carcinoma were enrolled in the trial. Before TCR sequencing, CD4+ and CD8+ T cells were separately sorted from peripheral blood. This TCR came from an adult with an advanced solid tumor such as melanoma, head and neck, liver or kidney cancer. The sample here was CD4+ or CD8+ T cells sorted from blood, taken in a trial of the OX40 agonist ivuxolimab. The rearrangement joined TRBV6-5 to TRBJ1-4; no D gene is confidently identified. The sequenced DNA is TGTGCCAGCAGTTACTCTGGTGGTGAAAAACTGTTTTTT. Translated, it gives CASSYSGGEKLFF.